Shown below are 26 T cell receptor beta chains from a single sample sequenced in a study of T-cell reconstitution after alpha-beta-depleted transplantation in children. Preparing the TCRbeta library involved the use of unique molecular identifiers. MiXCR was run by TCRdb on the PCR reads, yielding one entry per CDR3 protein. This table holds some 110,000 distinct CDR3 sequences, about 9.3% found once. The specimen was PBMCs, collected before TCRalphabeta/CD19-depleted stem cell transplant. These receptor sequences come from a boy younger than 10 with acute lymphoblastic leukemia, due to receive a stem cell transplant.

This chain connects TRBV7-2 to TRBJ2-3; 7 nucleotides line up with TRBD2. This CDR3 contains 15 residues. CDR1 SGHTA and CDR2 FQGNSA come from the germline V gene. V lost 2 bases, J lost 5 bases, and 7 bases stayed unmatched. The CDR3 DNA is TGTGCCAGCAGCTTACTGGGAATAGCGGGAGATACGCAGTATTTT. Residues: CASSLLGIAGDTQYF.

This clonotype was seen a handful of times. Here the CDR3 reads CAIGGGLAGDNEQFF. In DNA, the CDR3 is TGTGCCATCGGGGGCGGACTAGCGGGAGACAATGAGCAGTTCTTC. This chain connects TRBV10-3 to TRBJ2-1; TRBD2 aligns across 13 bases. The CDR3 totals 15 residues. Trimming took 8 bases from V and 5 from J; bases not matched to a gene: 6. The germline V gene encodes CDR1 ENHRY and CDR2 SYGVKD.

The gene calls are TRBV29-1 and TRBJ2-1; 11 positions agree with TRBD2. The junction had 3 bases not matched to a gene; V was cut back by 0 bases and J by 5 bases. This CDR3 comprises 15 residues. The germline CDR1 and CDR2 sequences are SQVTM and ANQGSEA. The CDR3 is CSVEEGTSGHNEQFF. CDR3 bases: TGCAGCGTTGAAGAGGGGACTAGCGGTCACAATGAGCAGTTCTTC.

This clonotype was seen ten or more times. This chain joins TRBV12-3 or TRBV12-4 and TRBJ2-7; 12 nucleotides agree with TRBD1. The CDR3 is made up of 20 amino acids. V dropped 3 bases and J dropped 1; count of bases not matched to a gene: 16. The CDR3 loop is CASSFIRGDRGRSFSYEQYF. For the CDR3, the DNA is TGTGCCAGCAGTTTCATAAGGGGGGACAGGGGGCGATCTTTTTCCTACGAGCAGTACTTC.

This clonotype was recorded many times. The rearrangement links TRBV5-1 to TRBJ2-1; 14 bases line up with TRBD2. This CDR3 region has 16 residues. The germline gives CDR1 SGHRS, CDR2 YFSETQ. Trimming cost V 3 bases and J 4 bases; bases outside gene matches: 3. The chain's CDR3 is CASSWGLAGVYNEQFF. The DNA for the CDR3 is TGCGCCAGCAGCTGGGGACTAGCGGGAGTGTACAATGAGCAGTTCTTC.

The chain joins TRBV7-2 to TRBJ1-5; D is ambiguous. V lost 3 bases and J lost 1, with 10 bases in between. The CDR3 runs to 15 residues. Germline loops: CDR1 SGHTA, CDR2 FQGNSA. The CDR3 region is CASSFRVESNQPQHF. The CDR3 nucleotides are TGTGCCAGCAGCTTTCGGGTGGAAAGCAATCAGCCCCAGCATTTT.

This clonotype has ten or more counts. V and J are TRBV7-2 and TRBJ2-5; the D gene is possibly TRBD1 (6 bases). This CDR3 is built from 15 residues. Germline V CDR1 and CDR2: SGHTA, FQGNSA. V lost 4 bases and J 7 bases, leaving 19 bases between the germline ends. The CDR3 sequence: CASSSDGYQGGTQYF. CDR3 nucleotide sequence: TGTGCCAGCAGCTCAGACGGTTACCAAGGGGGGACCCAGTACTTC.

V and J are TRBV29-1 and TRBJ2-1; 10 bases line up with TRBD2. Germline lookup yields CDR1 SQVTM and CDR2 ANQGSEA. Trimming removed 6 bases from V and 9 bases from J; junction bases left unmatched: 14. This CDR3 is built from 15 residues. The CDR3: CSVSRLAGVSGEQFF. Here the CDR3 DNA reads TGCAGCGTATCCCGGCTAGCGGGAGTTTCTGGTGAGCAGTTCTTC.

V is TRBV7-9 and J is TRBJ1-1; no firm D call. The CDR3 extends over 12 amino acids. Between the trimmed V and J ends, which lost 10 bases and 7 bases, there was a span of 16 bases. CDR1 is SEHNR and CDR2 is FQNEAQ in the germline V gene (reference sequence). The CDR3 protein is CAISRSSLEAFF. The DNA for the CDR3 is TGTGCCATTTCGCGGAGTTCCCTTGAAGCTTTCTTT.

The chain has TRBV3-1 and TRBJ2-7; 7 positions match TRBD2. This CDR3 has 12 residues. V gave up 0 bases and J gave up 10 bases; unmatched junction bases: 3. From germline, CDR1 is LGHDT and CDR2 YNNKEL (reference sequence). The chain's CDR3 is CASSQDERGQYF. The CDR3 coding sequence is TGTGCCAGCAGCCAAGATGAGCGGGGCCAGTACTTC.

The CDR3, as DNA: TGTGCCAGCAGCTCCAGACTGGTGGCCTCCTACGAGCAGTACTTC. Translation: CASSSRLVASYEQYF. V is TRBV7-8 and J is TRBJ2-7; D uncertain. V lost 4 bases to trimming and J lost 0 bases, with 13 bases between them. CDR1 SGHVS and CDR2 FQNEAQ come from the germline V gene. The CDR3 contains 15 residues.

This clonotype has only a few counts. The V call is TRBV29-1, the J call TRBJ2-7; tentatively, D is TRBD1 (5 bases). CDR3 size: 11 residues. The V end lost 7 bases, the J end lost 6 bases, and 13 bases lay between the germline ends. Looked up from germline, CDR1 is SQVTM and CDR2 is ANQGSEA. As DNA, the CDR3 is TGCAGCGCCGGCCAGGGAAGCGAGCAGTACTTC. It yields the protein CSAGQGSEQYF.

In its sample, this clonotype was seen many times. The chain is built from TRBV12-3 or TRBV12-4 and TRBJ2-1, with 7 nucleotides matching TRBD2. The junction had 8 bases not matched to a gene; V was cut back by 1 base and J by 8 bases. The CDR3 is made up of 15 amino acids. CDR3 region: CASSLGGRARDEQFF. CDR3 nucleotides: TGTGCCAGCAGTTTAGGGGGGAGGGCCAGGGATGAGCAGTTCTTC.

At least ten counts were recorded for this clonotype. The V gene is TRBV20-1, the J gene TRBJ2-1; no definite D call. From germline, CDR1 is DFQATT and CDR2 SNEGSKA (reference sequence). This CDR3 has 15 residues. Trimming left V 5 bases short and J 7 bases short, with 21 bases between. The CDR3 sequence is CSASPAGILMNEQFF. In DNA form, the CDR3 reads TGCAGTGCTTCCCCGGCCGGTATCCTTATGAATGAGCAGTTCTTC.

This clonotype showed up just a few times. The chain joins TRBV7-2 to TRBJ2-1, with D perhaps being TRBD1 or TRBD2 (6 bases each). V was shortened by 2 bases and J by 15 bases, with 14 bases between the two germline ends. The CDR3 has 12 amino acids. Germline lookup yields CDR1 SGHTA and CDR2 FQGNSA. In DNA form, the CDR3 reads TGTGCCAGCAGCTTATTTGGGGGGCCCCTGTTCTTC. Translating it yields CASSLFGGPLFF.

The chain uses TRBV3-1 and TRBJ2-1; either TRBD1 or TRBD2 may fit D (5 bases each). Germline CDR1 LGHDT, CDR2 YNNKEL (reference sequence). Trimming shortened V by 4 bases and J by 6 bases, and 16 bases separated the two germline ends. CDR3 length equals 15 residues. The CDR3 loop is CASSPAGVRGNEQFF. The CDR3 DNA reads as TGTGCCAGCAGCCCAGCTGGGGTGAGGGGCAATGAGCAGTTCTTC.

This clonotype has just a few counts. The chain is built from TRBV11-2 and TRBJ2-1; 8 bases line up with TRBD2. Trimming took 6 bases from V and 8 from J; bases not matched to a gene: 24. The CDR3 runs to 19 residues. Germline V gene data show CDR1 as SGHAT and CDR2 as FQNNGV. The CDR3 region is CASSFRSFSAGGMGDEQFF. The CDR3 coding sequence is TGTGCCAGCAGTTTCCGGAGTTTCTCGGCGGGAGGAATGGGGGATGAGCAGTTCTTC. Full variable domain (remainder filled in from reference TRBV11-2 and TRBJ2-1): EAGVAQSPRYKIIEKRQSVAFWCNPISGHATLYWYQQILGQGPKLLIQFQNNGVVDDSQLPKDRFSAERLKGVDSTLKIQPAKLEDSAVYLCASSFRSFSAGGMGDEQFFGPGTRLTVL.

The J gene is TRBJ2-3, the V gene TRBV6-6, with D unclear. Germline loops: CDR1 MNHNY, CDR2 SVGAGI (reference sequence). V lost 2 bases and J lost 3, with 6 bases in between. CDR3 size: 13 residues. CDR3 in amino acids: CASSYRSTDTQYF. CDR3 bases: TGTGCCAGCAGTTACCGATCAACAGATACGCAGTATTTT.

The sample holds many counts of this clonotype. The genes are TRBV29-1 and TRBJ2-1; D remains ambiguous. CDR1 and CDR2 from the germline V gene are SQVTM and ANQGSEA. V lost 2 bases and J 5 bases, leaving 4 bases between the germline ends. The CDR3 loop spans 11 amino acids. The CDR3 protein is CSVELDNEQFF. CDR3 in DNA: TGCAGCGTTGAACTAGACAATGAGCAGTTCTTC.

V is TRBV2 and J is TRBJ2-7; no firm D call. Germline V gene data show CDR1 as SNHLY and CDR2 as FYNNEI. V dropped 0 bases and J dropped 3 bases, with 3 bases sitting between them. The CDR3 totals 12 residues. This CDR3 reads CASSEAGYEQYF. The CDR3 DNA follows: TGTGCCAGCAGTGAAGCGGGCTACGAGCAGTACTTC.

This clonotype came up many times. This chain connects TRBV7-9 to TRBJ2-7; D uncertain. Trimming left V 2 bases short and J 6 bases short, with 8 bases between. Germline V gene sequence: CDR1 SEHNR, CDR2 FQNEAQ (reference sequence). The CDR3 spans 12 residues. This CDR3 is CASSLRVGEQYF. In nucleotides, the CDR3 is TGTGCCAGCAGCTTACGGGTAGGCGAGCAGTACTTC. The variable domain in full, with the rest retrieved from reference TRBV7-9 and TRBJ2-7, is DTGVSQNPRHKITKRGQNVTFRCDPISEHNRLYWYRQTLGQGPEFLTYFQNEAQLEKSRLLSDRFSAERPKGSFSTLEIQRTEQGDSAMYLCASSLRVGEQYFGPGTRLTVT.

This clonotype has only a few counts. The chain is built from TRBV5-1 and TRBJ2-3, with 11 positions matching TRBD2. V lost 3 bases, J lost 4 bases, and 7 bases stayed unmatched. The CDR3 has 16 residues. Per the germline V gene, CDR1 is SGHRS and CDR2 is YFSETQ. The CDR3 sequence is CASSSVAGGVADTQYF. In DNA, the CDR3 is TGCGCCAGCAGCTCAGTAGCGGGAGGGGTCGCAGATACGCAGTATTTT.

As concerns this clonotype: Likely a read error: the CDR3 ends without its conserved phenylalanine or tryptophan. CDR3 DNA: TGTGCCAGCAGCTCAGGGGTGACCTATGGCTACACCTTA. Translating it yields CASSSGVTYGYTL. This chain links TRBV5-6 with TRBJ1-2, with a tentative D call TRBD1 (6 bases). The CDR3 totals 13 residues. Trimming shortened V by 3 bases and J by 4 bases, and 10 bases separated the two germline ends. Germline CDR1 reads SGHDT; CDR2 reads YYEEEE.

This clonotype was recorded many times. The chain combines TRBV12-3 or TRBV12-4 with TRBJ2-7; TRBD2 matches at 9 bases. This CDR3 contains 15 residues. V dropped 5 bases and J dropped 5; count of bases not matched to a gene: 10. The CDR3, as DNA: TGTGCCAGCAGTACCATTAGCGGGAGTCGCGACGAGCAGTACTTC. Its translation: CASSTISGSRDEQYF.

The table lists this clonotype with a few counts. The chain couples TRBV12-3 or TRBV12-4 to TRBJ2-6; D is possibly TRBD1 (5 bases). V gave up 1 base and J gave up 4 bases, with 23 bases separating them. The CDR3 consists of 20 residues. The CDR3 protein is CASSLGPFRATSSGANVLTF. CDR3 nucleotide sequence: TGTGCCAGCAGTTTAGGCCCCTTCAGGGCTACCTCGTCCGGGGCCAACGTCCTGACTTTC.

This clonotype was found a few times. The chain employs TRBV5-1 and TRBJ1-3; D perhaps matches TRBD1 (6 bases). The CDR3 has 17 residues. V dropped 2 bases and J dropped 2 bases, with 17 bases sitting between them. CDR1 SGHRS and CDR2 YFSETQ come from the germline V gene. The CDR3 spells CASSFLAGGATGNTIYF. CDR3 in DNA: TGCGCCAGCAGCTTCCTGGCGGGGGGGGCTACTGGAAACACCATATATTTT.